This TCR beta chain stems from a study of response to subunit inactivated influenza vaccine. Study results and limitations: Researchers suggested that each seasonal influenza vaccination recruits few new T cells.

In the case of this clonotype: Its antigen is still unknown.

TCRdb fed the RT-PCR reads into MiXCR, producing one record per CDR3 protein. The data show over 400,000 distinct CDR3 sequences, 9.5% to 12% seen once. The receptor was derived from a man in his forties or fifties who received an inactivated influenza vaccine. This specimen consisted of PBMCs from blood, obtained more than 35 days after vaccination.

The CDR3 region has the DNA TGCAGTGCTAGGGGGAGCGGGAATGAGCAGTTCTTC. Translated: CSARGSGNEQFF. This chain connects TRBV20-1 to TRBJ2-1; a weak D match, TRBD2 (6 bases). The CDR3 loop spans 12 amino acids. Germline CDR1 reads DFQATT; CDR2 reads SNEGSKA (reference sequence). V shed 3 bases and J shed 7 bases, with 10 bases lying between them.